This passage covers 26 T cell receptor beta chains from one sample sequenced in a study of blood T cells in healthy people across ages. A second PCR of about 6 to 12 cycles used a sample-barcoded 5' primer and a J-beta primer mix. In TCRdb, the 5' RACE reads were re-called with MiXCR into one record per CDR3 protein. The sample has roughly 1.6 million distinct CDR3 sequences, about 35% seen once. Specimen: blood. The source of these receptors is a woman in her 30s in good health.

This clonotype was observed a few times. The CDR3 DNA follows: TGCGCCAGCAGCTTGAGTCAGGGGGCGAGGGAGGAGCAGTACTTC. Its translation is CASSLSQGAREEQYF. The chain employs TRBV5-1 and TRBJ2-5; TRBD1 agrees at 8 bases. The length of the CDR3 is 15 residues. Germline lookup yields CDR1 SGHRS and CDR2 YFSETQ. V lost 1 base and J lost 11; bases outside the gene matches: 13.

This chain joins TRBV27 and TRBJ2-3, with a possible D match to TRBD1 (5 bases). Germline V gives CDR1 MNHEY, CDR2 SMNVEV (reference sequence). The CDR3 length is 14 residues. The V end was cut by 3 bases, the J end by 5 bases, with 12 bases between. CDR3 loop: CASSLGRSGDTQYF. The CDR3, as DNA: TGTGCCAGCAGTTTGGGGCGGTCGGGAGATACGCAGTATTTT.

CDR3 nucleotides: TGTGCCAGCAACCCAGGGGGCGATGGCTACACCTTC. Its protein product is CASNPGGDGYTF. This chain uses TRBV7-9 with TRBJ1-2, with TRBD1 matching over 8 bases. Germline V gives CDR1 SEHNR, CDR2 FQNEAQ (reference sequence). V trimming: 7 bases; J trimming: 6 bases; junction bases outside the gene matches: 4. The CDR3 is 12 residues long.

This clonotype was counted a few times. The V and J genes are TRBV4-1 and TRBJ1-6; no reliable D call. Germline loops: CDR1 MGHRA, CDR2 YSYEKL. The CDR3 contains 13 residues. V lost 0 bases, J lost 15 bases, and 12 bases lay in between. CDR3 amino acids: CASSQDPSPYLHF. As DNA, the CDR3 is TGCGCCAGCAGCCAAGATCCATCCCCATACCTCCACTTT.

This clonotype came up a few times. The V gene is TRBV4-1, the J gene TRBJ2-1; 7 nucleotides agree with TRBD2. The CDR3 sequence is 14 residues long. Germline V gene sequence: CDR1 MGHRA, CDR2 YSYEKL. V shed 0 bases, J shed 8 bases, and the junction held 4 bases outside the gene matches. As DNA, the CDR3 is TGCGCCAGCAGCCAAGAGCCAGCGGGACATGAGCAGTTCTTC. Encoded protein: CASSQEPAGHEQFF.

This clonotype was observed a few times. V gene TRBV7-9 combines with J gene TRBJ2-5; tentatively, D is TRBD1 (5 bases). Germline CDR1 SEHNR, CDR2 FQNEAQ (reference sequence). Trimming took 0 bases from V and 5 from J, leaving 13 bases between them. The CDR3 has 15 amino acids. Here the CDR3 reads CASSLALGSGETQYF. The CDR3 DNA reads TGTGCCAGCAGCTTAGCCCTCGGATCAGGGGAGACCCAGTACTTC.

For this clonotype: One junction end disagrees with the germline gene, perhaps due to a read error. The chain recombines TRBV5-4 with TRBJ2-3; 16 bases map to TRBD2. CDR1 and CDR2 from the germline V gene are SGHNT and YYREEE (reference sequence). This CDR3 comprises 18 residues. CDR3 bases: TGTGCCAGCAGCAGGGGACTAGCGGGGGGGCCGAGTGCAGATATGCAGTATTTT. Its protein product is CASSRGLAGGPSADMQYF.

V gene TRBV27 combines with J gene TRBJ2-1; 9 bases align to TRBD2. This CDR3 is 16 amino acids long. Looked up from germline, CDR1 is MNHEY and CDR2 is SMNVEV (reference sequence). Trimming cost V 2 bases and J 6 bases; bases outside gene matches: 8. This CDR3 reads CASSLKGGRAGNEQFF. The CDR3 DNA is TGTGCCAGCAGTTTAAAGGGCGGGAGGGCTGGCAATGAGCAGTTCTTC.

This chain uses TRBV6-1 with TRBJ2-3; D is possibly TRBD2 (5 bases). The CDR3 spans 16 residues. Germline V lookup: CDR1 MNHNS, CDR2 SASEGT. Trimming stripped 4 bases from V and 4 bases from J, with 18 bases between. CDR3 sequence: CASSGRTFLMADTQYF. CDR3 in DNA: TGTGCCAGCAGTGGTCGGACTTTTCTCATGGCAGATACGCAGTATTTT.

This rearrangement joins TRBV20-1 to TRBJ2-4, with D perhaps matching TRBD2 (6 bases). Germline V lookup: CDR1 DFQATT, CDR2 SNEGSKA (reference sequence). Trimming removed 6 bases at V and 13 bases at J, with 28 bases between. The CDR3 is 15 amino acids. CDR3: CSANRYPGTTREQYF. CDR3 sequence (DNA): TGCAGTGCAAACCGCTATCCGGGTACGACACGGGAGCAGTACTTC.

This clonotype was seen just once. The CDR3 does not close with the conserved phenylalanine or tryptophan, likely indicating a read error. V usage is TRBV11-3 and J usage is TRBJ2-7; D might be TRBD2 (6 bases). The CDR3 runs 16 residues. With 1 base removed from V and 1 base from J, the gap between germline ends came to 14 bases. Germline CDR1 reads SGHNT; CDR2 reads YENEEA. The CDR3 nucleotides are TGTGCCAGCAGCTTAGTAAGCGGTCGGGAGTCCTACGAGCAGTACCTC. Amino acid sequence: CASSLVSGRESYEQYL.

The CDR3 sequence: CASSQVTGTGTRPSLGTQYF. CDR3 in DNA: TGCGCCAGCAGCCAAGTCACCGGGACAGGGACACGTCCCAGTCTAGGGACCCAGTACTTC. The genes are TRBV4-1 and TRBJ2-5, with 9 positions matching TRBD1. This CDR3 has 20 residues. Germline lookup yields CDR1 MGHRA and CDR2 YSYEKL. J gave up 7 bases and V 1 base, and 22 bases lay outside the gene matches.

The gene calls are TRBV7-2 and TRBJ2-1; D is possibly TRBD1 (5 bases). The CDR3 runs 15 residues. Germline-derived CDR1 and CDR2 are SGHTA and FQGNSA. Trimming shortened V by 1 base and J by 4 bases, and 11 bases separated the two germline ends. The CDR3 protein is CASSLEADRYNEQFF. The CDR3 DNA sequence: TGTGCCAGCAGCTTAGAGGCTGACAGATACAATGAGCAGTTCTTC.

About this clonotype: Given a much more abundant clone one base away, this may be a read error. The chain recombines TRBV6-6 with TRBJ2-7; 8 positions agree with TRBD1. The V and J ends lost 5 bases and 7 bases, in that order; junction bases with no gene match: 10. The CDR3 has 14 amino acids. In germline, CDR1 is MNHNY, CDR2 SVGAGI (reference sequence). CDR3 in amino acids: CASSKTGARVEQYF. CDR3 sequence (DNA): TGTGCCAGCAGTAAGACAGGGGCCCGCGTGGAGCAGTACTTC.

The table lists this clonotype with a few counts. CDR3 in amino acids: CSVVGENGPTDTQYF. CDR3 nucleotide sequence: TGCAGCGTTGTGGGTGAGAACGGCCCCACAGATACGCAGTATTTT. This sequence joins TRBV29-1 and TRBJ2-3; D gene ambiguous. The germline V and J ends were trimmed by 4 bases and 2 bases, with 16 bases remaining between them. The germline V gene has CDR1 SQVTM and CDR2 ANQGSEA. CDR3 size: 15 residues.

The gene calls are TRBV7-2 and TRBJ2-3; 9 nucleotides align to TRBD2. This CDR3 region has 16 residues. J lost 2 bases, V lost 5 bases, and 8 bases had no gene match. Germline V CDR1 and CDR2: SGHTA, FQGNSA. CDR3 sequence reads: CASSPGTSHVTDTQYF. The CDR3 coding sequence is TGTGCCAGCAGCCCGGGGACTAGCCACGTCACAGATACGCAGTATTTT.

This rearrangement joins TRBV12-3 or TRBV12-4 to TRBJ2-1; possibly TRBD1 for D (5 bases). CDR3 size: 16 residues. The germline V and J ends were trimmed by 1 base and 5 bases, with 15 bases remaining between them. CDR3 DNA sequence: TGTGCCAGCAGTTTAGAATTACGTTGGGGCCACAATGAGCAGTTCTTC. Translation: CASSLELRWGHNEQFF.

The V gene is TRBV7-6, the J gene TRBJ2-4; 8 bases align to TRBD1. The end of the DNA aligns better with TRBJ2-7, so the J call may be wrong. From germline, CDR1 is SGHVS and CDR2 FNYEAQ. The CDR3 contains 15 residues. CDR3 protein: CASSLADRAKDEQYF. The CDR3 DNA sequence: TGTGCCAGCAGCTTAGCGGACAGGGCCAAGGACGAGCAGTACTTC.

The V gene is TRBV5-1, the J gene TRBJ1-2, with 8 bases that match TRBD1. CDR3 size: 14 residues. The junction had 9 bases not matched to a gene; V was cut back by 3 bases and J by 8 bases. Per germline, CDR1 SGHRS and CDR2 YFSETQ. The CDR3 loop reads CASSSAGGRVGYTF. The CDR3 DNA reads TGCGCCAGCAGCTCGGCAGGGGGCCGAGTGGGCTACACCTTC.

This clonotype was seen repeatedly, ten times or more. This chain uses TRBV15 with TRBJ2-2; D perhaps matches TRBD1 (7 bases). The CDR3 length is 17 residues. V dropped 4 bases and J dropped 6 bases, with 21 bases sitting between them. Germline V gene sequence: CDR1 LNHNV, CDR2 YYDKDF (reference sequence). The CDR3 reads CATSTRLAGGSAGELFF. Written as DNA, the CDR3 is TGTGCCACCAGCACCCGACTTGCAGGGGGGAGCGCCGGGGAGCTGTTTTTT. The whole variable domain, remainder taken from reference TRBV15 and TRBJ2-2, is DAMVIQNPRYQVTQFGKPVTLSCSQTLNHNVMYWYQQKSSQAPKLLFHYYDKDFNNEADTPDNFQSRRPNTSFCFLDIRSPGLGDTAMYLCATSTRLAGGSAGELFFGEGSRLTVL.

The CDR3 DNA sequence: TGTGCCAGCAGCTTTTCCCTCCGGAGACAGGGAACCTACGAGCAGTACTTC. This translates into CASSFSLRRQGTYEQYF. This chain joins TRBV11-2 and TRBJ2-7; 7 bases are a match to TRBD1. The J segment lost 2 bases and the V segment lost 3 bases, leaving 13 bases of the junction unmatched. CDR3 length: 17 amino acids. In germline, CDR1 is SGHAT, CDR2 FQNNGV.

To note about this clonotype: A read error is possible here, since a much larger clone lies one base away. This chain links TRBV20-1 with TRBJ2-7; TRBD1 is a possible D gene (6 bases). The CDR3 length is 13 residues. V lost 7 bases to trimming and J lost 6 bases, with 19 bases between them. Per the germline V gene, CDR1 is DFQATT and CDR2 is SNEGSKA (reference sequence). The chain's CDR3 is CSVSSQGIGEQYF. CDR3 DNA: TGCAGTGTTAGTTCTCAGGGGATTGGCGAGCAGTACTTC.

The sample holds a few counts of this clonotype. The V call is TRBV6-5, the J call TRBJ1-2; 10 bases match TRBD1. The CDR3 has 16 amino acids. The germline gives CDR1 MNHEY, CDR2 SVGAGI. V trimming: 6 bases; J trimming: 6 bases; junction bases outside the gene matches: 13. CDR3 nucleotides: TGTGCCAGCAGCTTTCTCCCGGGACAGGGGAACCATGGCTACACCTTC. Amino acid sequence: CASSFLPGQGNHGYTF.

This sequence joins TRBV4-2 and TRBJ2-4; 11 nucleotides match TRBD2. The germline gives CDR1 LGHNA, CDR2 YNFKEQ. V gave up 0 bases and J gave up 5 bases; unmatched junction bases: 12. CDR3 length: 19 amino acids. The CDR3 region is CASSQDSPTSGEGQNIQYF. The CDR3, as DNA: TGTGCCAGCAGCCAAGATTCTCCGACTAGCGGGGAGGGCCAAAACATTCAGTACTTC.

This clonotype was picked up a small number of times. This rearrangement joins TRBV15 to TRBJ2-7, with D possibly called TRBD1 or TRBD2 (5 bases each). The V gene lost 2 bases and the J gene lost 4 bases, with 30 bases spanning the gap. In germline, CDR1 is LNHNV, CDR2 YYDKDF (reference sequence). This CDR3 is built from 20 residues. The CDR3 nucleotides read TGTGCCACCAGCAGACGACCGTTGGGACCCGTAACAAACCCCCCTTACGAGCAGTACTTC. Protein product: CATSRRPLGPVTNPPYEQYF. The full variable domain, in which reference TRBV15 and TRBJ2-7 provide the parts outside the CDR3, is DAMVIQNPRYQVTQFGKPVTLSCSQTLNHNVMYWYQQKSSQAPKLLFHYYDKDFNNEADTPDNFQSRRPNTSFCFLDIRSPGLGDTAMYLCATSRRPLGPVTNPPYEQYFGPGTRLTVT.

The V and J genes are TRBV6-4 and TRBJ1-6, with D hard to call. The germline V gene has CDR1 MRHNA and CDR2 SNTAGT. With 6 bases removed from V and 8 bases from J, the gap between germline ends came to 11 bases. This CDR3 comprises 13 residues. CDR3 coding DNA: TGTGCCAGCAGCCCACGCCAGGATTCACCCCTCCACTTT. Encoded protein: CASSPRQDSPLHF.